The T cell receptor beta chain under discussion was sequenced for a study of T cells expressing NK-cell markers. At the level of the study: Sorted CD3+CD56+NKG2C+, CD3+CD56+NKG2C- and CD3+CD56-NKG2C+ T-cell subsets were beta-chain profiled. Whole-study results and caveats: The study found these clonotypes also leading the CD3+CD56-NKG2C+ fraction in a few donors.

For TCR beta, cDNA was produced by 5'RACE template switching with UMIs. TCRdb processed the 5' RACE reads again and assigns one entry to each CDR3 protein, with no DNA. The specimen's table records some 16,000 distinct CDR3 sequences. This CDR3 spans 14 amino acids. Germline values: CDR1 SGHRS, CDR2 YFSETQ. With respect to this clonotype: Its antigen is not identified.

The TCR was taken from a man between 18 and 69 years old in good health. Sequenced sample: blood T cells: a sorted CD56 or NKG2C T cell subset, CD4+ or CD8+ T cells, or bulk PBMC T cells (not recorded which). This sequence joins TRBV5-1 and TRBJ2-5. The CDR3 sequence: CASSLSRGAETQYF.